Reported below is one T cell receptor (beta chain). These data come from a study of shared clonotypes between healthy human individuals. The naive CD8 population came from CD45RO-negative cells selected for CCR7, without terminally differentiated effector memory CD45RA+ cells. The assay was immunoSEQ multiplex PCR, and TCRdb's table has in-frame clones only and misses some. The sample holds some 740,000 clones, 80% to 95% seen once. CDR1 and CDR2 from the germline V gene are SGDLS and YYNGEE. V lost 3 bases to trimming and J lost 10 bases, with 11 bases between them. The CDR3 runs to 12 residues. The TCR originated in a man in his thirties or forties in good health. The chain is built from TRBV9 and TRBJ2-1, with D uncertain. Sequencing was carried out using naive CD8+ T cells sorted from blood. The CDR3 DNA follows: TGTGCCAGCAGCGGGCTCGAGGCGGAGCAGTTCTTC. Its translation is CASSGLEAEQFF. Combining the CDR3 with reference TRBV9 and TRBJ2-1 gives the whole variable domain DSGVTQTPKHLITATGQRVTLRCSPRSGDLSVYWYQQSLDQGLQFLIQYYNGEERAKGNILERFSAQQFPDLHSELNLSSLELGDSALYFCASSGLEAEQFFGPGTRLTVL.